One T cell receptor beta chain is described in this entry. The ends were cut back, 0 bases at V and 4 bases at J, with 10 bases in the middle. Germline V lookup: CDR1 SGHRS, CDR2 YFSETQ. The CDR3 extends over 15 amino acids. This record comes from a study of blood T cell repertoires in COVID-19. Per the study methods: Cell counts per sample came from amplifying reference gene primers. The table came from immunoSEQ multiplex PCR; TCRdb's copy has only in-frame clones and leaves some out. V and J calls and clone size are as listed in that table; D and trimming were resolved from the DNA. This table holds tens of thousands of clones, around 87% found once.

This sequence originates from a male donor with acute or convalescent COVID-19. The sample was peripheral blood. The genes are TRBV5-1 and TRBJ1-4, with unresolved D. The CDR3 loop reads CASSLGASLNEKLFF. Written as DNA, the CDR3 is TGCGCCAGCAGCTTGGGGGCCAGCCTTAATGAAAAACTGTTTTTT.